Shown below are 32 T cell receptor beta chains from a single sample sequenced in a study of beta chain features in type 1 diabetes. Reverse transcribing all isolated RNA meant expressed TCRB transcripts were sequenced. Profiled with immunoSEQ multiplex PCR; TCRdb holds only in-frame clones, not every one. Of 300,000 to 350,000 clones in the sample, around 7.6% are singletons; the top ten hold around 0.44%. The sample taken for sequencing was central memory CD4+ T cells from blood. The source of these receptors is a young woman in good health.

The chain has TRBV28 and TRBJ1-5; unclear D gene. The CDR3 covers 13 residues. With 7 bases removed from V and 4 bases from J, the gap between germline ends came to 11 bases. CDR1 is MDHEN, CDR2 SYDVKM, per germline. The CDR3 sequence: CASIRGLNQPQHF. DNA of the CDR3: TGTGCCAGCATTAGAGGCCTAAATCAGCCCCAGCATTTT.

Note on this clone: The same CDR3 arises from other DNA sequences in this sample as well. J is TRBJ2-1 and V is TRBV9; D may match TRBD1 or TRBD2 (6 bases each). CDR3 length equals 15 residues. Germline-derived CDR1 and CDR2 are SGDLS and YYNGEE. V was shortened by 0 bases and J by 7 bases, with 14 bases between the two germline ends. CDR3 DNA: TGTGCCAGCAGCGTAGAGGGGGGACTCTCTAATGAGCAGTTCTTC. Protein: CASSVEGGLSNEQFF.

This clone was detected only a few times. This sequence joins TRBV5-1 and TRBJ2-6, with TRBD2 as a possible D gene (6 bases). The CDR3 length is 14 residues. V lost 5 bases to trimming and J lost 0 bases, with 6 bases between them. Germline values: CDR1 SGHRS, CDR2 YFSETQ. CDR3 DNA: TGCGCCAGCAGGGAGGGCTCTGGGGCCAACGTCCTGACTTTC. Its protein product is CASREGSGANVLTF.

This clone has only a few counts. The rearrangement links TRBV6-6 to TRBJ1-1, with D perhaps TRBD1 (6 bases). Germline V gene data show CDR1 as MNHNY and CDR2 as SVGAGI (reference sequence). V lost 7 bases to trimming and J lost 2 bases, with 14 bases between them. The CDR3 is made up of 14 amino acids. The CDR3 region has the DNA TGTGCCAGCACCCAAACAGGGCTAAACACTGAAGCTTTCTTT. It translates to CASTQTGLNTEAFF.

This rearrangement joins TRBV7-9 to TRBJ2-4; tentatively, D is TRBD2 (5 bases). CDR1 is SEHNR and CDR2 is FQNEAQ in the germline V gene (reference sequence). The CDR3 has 16 amino acids. Between the trimmed V and J ends, which lost 4 bases and 3 bases, there was a span of 16 bases. This chain's CDR3 is CASSYPVGAGKNIQYF. CDR3 DNA: TGTGCCAGCAGCTACCCCGTGGGCGCGGGCAAAAACATTCAGTACTTC.

The CDR3 reads CASSGRRANEKLFF. CDR3 coding DNA: TGTGCCAGCAGCGGGAGGCGGGCGAATGAAAAACTGTTTTTT. This chain joins TRBV21-1 and TRBJ1-4. TRBV21-1 corresponds to a pseudogene. This CDR3 comprises 14 residues.

This clone was seen a handful of times. The junction departs from germline at one end; a sequencing error may be responsible. The chain combines TRBV18 with TRBJ2-7; D is uncertain. The CDR3 is 14 amino acids. Germline V CDR1 and CDR2: KGHSH, LQKENI. CDR3: CASSPPSKTYEQYF. CDR3 DNA sequence: TGTGCCAGCTCTCCACCATCAAAAACCTACGAGCAGTACTTC.

This clone has a handful of counts. V is TRBV4-3 and J is TRBJ2-1; unclear D gene. Trimming took off 0 bases at V and 4 bases at J, with 10 bases between the two ends. CDR3 length equals 15 residues. Germline CDR1 is LGHNA and CDR2 is YSLEER. CDR3 coding DNA: TGCGCCAGCAGCCAAGATTTCGCTGAATACAATGAGCAGTTCTTC. Protein product: CASSQDFAEYNEQFF.

This clone has just a few counts. The V gene is TRBV18, the J gene TRBJ2-5; unclear D gene. This CDR3 has 14 amino acids. Germline V gene sequence: CDR1 KGHSH, CDR2 LQKENI. Trimming stripped 3 bases from V and 11 bases from J, with 19 bases between. CDR3 DNA sequence: TGTGCCAGCTCACCCTCGAAGGGTGTCTCGGAGCAGTACTTC. It codes for CASSPSKGVSEQYF.

This clone appeared a few times. This chain joins TRBV5-1 and TRBJ2-5, with TRBD2 matching 13 bases. Germline V lookup: CDR1 SGHRS, CDR2 YFSETQ. The V segment lost 5 bases and the J segment 5 bases; nucleotides outside the gene matches: 6. This CDR3 has 15 residues. CDR3 sequence reads: CASSLGLAGVETQYF. The CDR3, as DNA: TGCGCCAGCAGTCTTGGACTAGCGGGAGTTGAGACCCAGTACTTC.

The chain recombines TRBV4-3 with TRBJ2-7; D not certain. The V gene lost 5 bases and the J gene lost 0 bases, with 14 bases spanning the gap. CDR3 length equals 15 residues. Germline V gives CDR1 LGHNA, CDR2 YSLEER. DNA for the CDR3: TGCGCCAGCAGCGTAATTGCAGTCCTCTCCTACGAGCAGTACTTC. Its translation is CASSVIAVLSYEQYF.

This clone occurred a few times. The rearrangement joins TRBV6-1 to TRBJ2-7; D gene unclear. There are 14 residues in the CDR3. Trimming left V 7 bases short and J 4 bases short, with 17 bases between. Germline-derived CDR1 and CDR2 are MNHNS and SASEGT. The CDR3 region has the DNA TGTGCCAGCACCACCCAAGGTGTCGGGTACGAGCAGTACTTC. Protein sequence: CASTTQGVGYEQYF.

The chain carries TRBV19 and TRBJ2-5; possible D gene TRBD1, 7 bases. CDR1 is LNHDA, CDR2 SQIVND, per germline (reference sequence). With 4 bases removed from V and 11 bases from J, the gap between germline ends came to 17 bases. The CDR3 extends over 13 amino acids. CDR3 coding DNA: TGTGCCAGTAGTACGTTGCAGGGGGGAGAGCAGTACTTC. Translating it yields CASSTLQGGEQYF.

This clone was counted between two and nine times. CDR3 in amino acids: CASRRDRGHSGANVLTF. In DNA form, the CDR3 reads TGTGCCAGCAGACGGGACAGGGGGCACTCTGGGGCCAACGTCCTGACTTTC. V is TRBV2 and J is TRBJ2-6; 12 bases fit TRBD1. Per germline, CDR1 SNHLY and CDR2 FYNNEI. This CDR3 spans 17 amino acids. Losses at the gene ends were 6 bases for V and 0 bases for J; bases not matched to a gene: 3.

The J gene is TRBJ2-3, the V gene TRBV5-1, with 8 bases matching TRBD2. The CDR3 totals 16 residues. Trimming at V came to 1 base and at J to 6 bases, leaving 10 bases not matched to a gene. Germline-derived CDR1 and CDR2 are SGHRS and YFSETQ. The CDR3 region has the DNA TGCGCCAGCAGCTTGTTATCCAGCGGGAGTAGTGATACGCAGTATTTT. Amino acids: CASSLLSSGSSDTQYF.

This clone was found a few times. The chain has TRBV5-8 and TRBJ2-1, with TRBD2 matching 9 bases. J lost 9 bases, V lost 1 base, and 11 bases had no gene match. The CDR3 loop spans 16 amino acids. Germline CDR1 SGHTS, CDR2 YDEGEE. The CDR3 sequence is CASSLLGGRAKFEQFF. In DNA form, the CDR3 reads TGTGCCAGCAGCTTGCTGGGCGGGAGGGCCAAGTTTGAGCAGTTCTTC.

The rearrangement joins TRBV2 to TRBJ2-2; 7 positions match TRBD1. The length of the CDR3 is 15 residues. Trimming cost V 5 bases and J 3 bases; bases outside gene matches: 6. Germline V gene lookup returns CDR1 SNHLY and CDR2 FYNNEI. CDR3 sequence: CASSRAGTDTGELFF. DNA for the CDR3: TGTGCCAGCAGTCGAGCCGGGACAGACACCGGGGAGCTGTTTTTT.

The chain combines TRBV5-1 with TRBJ2-5; the D is unclear. The germline CDR1 and CDR2 sequences are SGHRS and YFSETQ. The V end lost 0 bases, the J end lost 2 bases, and 14 bases lay between the germline ends. The CDR3 runs to 16 residues. The CDR3 region has the DNA TGCGCCAGCAGCTTGGCCGCCGTGGGGTCACAAGAGACCCAGTACTTC. Its protein product is CASSLAAVGSQETQYF.

The V call is TRBV29-1, the J call TRBJ2-3; D may be TRBD1 (6 bases). Trimming pared 5 bases from V and 6 bases from J, leaving 24 bases between. Germline V gene data show CDR1 as SQVTM and CDR2 as ANQGSEA. This CDR3 comprises 16 residues. CDR3 in DNA: TGCAGCGTTCGCGGAGAGCAGACAGGAAAGTACGATACGCAGTATTTT. Residues: CSVRGEQTGKYDTQYF.

V usage is TRBV5-1 and J usage is TRBJ2-7; D gene uncertain. The germline V and J ends were trimmed by 0 bases and 4 bases, with 8 bases remaining between them. The length of the CDR3 is 13 residues. CDR1 is SGHRS, CDR2 YFSETQ, per germline. CDR3 DNA: TGCGCCAGCAGCTTGGATCCGGGTTACGAGCAGTACTTC. Translated: CASSLDPGYEQYF. The full variable domain, rest sourced from reference TRBV5-1 and TRBJ2-7, is KAGVTQTPRYLIKTRGQQVTLSCSPISGHRSVSWYQQTPGQGLQFLFEYFSETQRNKGNFPGRFSGRQFSNSRSEMNVSTLELGDSALYLCASSLDPGYEQYFGPGTRLTVT.

This chain joins TRBV7-2 and TRBJ2-1, with TRBD2 matching 11 bases. This CDR3 spans 16 amino acids. V trimming: 2 bases; J trimming: 3 bases; junction bases outside the gene matches: 3. CDR1 and CDR2 from the germline V gene are SGHTA and FQGNSA. CDR3: CASSLTSGRNYNEQFF. In nucleotides, the CDR3 is TGTGCCAGCAGCTTAACTAGCGGGAGAAACTACAATGAGCAGTTCTTC.

This clone has just a few counts. This rearrangement joins TRBV29-1 to TRBJ2-7, with D possibly TRBD2 on 7 matching bases. The CDR3 is 15 amino acids. From germline, CDR1 is SQVTM and CDR2 ANQGSEA. V was clipped by 4 bases and J by 0 bases, with 16 bases between them. This CDR3 is CSVGGGHRSSYEQYF. The CDR3 nucleotides read TGCAGCGTTGGCGGGGGACACAGAAGCTCCTACGAGCAGTACTTC.

This clone was seen repeatedly, ten times or more. J is TRBJ2-5 and V is TRBV19; 7 bases are shared with TRBD1. Per the germline V gene, CDR1 is LNHDA and CDR2 is SQIVND (reference sequence). V was clipped by 4 bases and J by 2 bases; unmatched bases: 1. The CDR3 covers 13 residues. CDR3 nucleotide sequence: TGTGCCAGTAGTAAGGACAGGCAAGAGACCCAGTACTTC. Its protein is CASSKDRQETQYF.

The chain joins TRBV29-1 to TRBJ1-2; possible D gene TRBD1, 6 bases. CDR3 size: 12 residues. The germline gives CDR1 SQVTM, CDR2 ANQGSEA. V gave up 2 bases and J gave up 7 bases, with 11 bases separating them. The CDR3 here is CSVEKDRFGYTF. CDR3 nucleotide sequence: TGCAGCGTTGAAAAGGACAGATTTGGCTACACCTTC.

V gene TRBV4-2 combines with J gene TRBJ2-3; the match to TRBD2 covers 9 bases. J was trimmed by 2 bases and V by 1 base; bases with no gene match: 1. Germline V gene sequence: CDR1 LGHNA, CDR2 YNFKEQ. This CDR3 spans 15 amino acids. The CDR3: CASSQGTSVTDTQYF. The CDR3 nucleotides are TGTGCCAGCAGCCAAGGGACTAGCGTCACAGATACGCAGTATTTT.

V and J are TRBV7-9 and TRBJ2-5, with D unclear. Germline CDR1 SEHNR, CDR2 FQNEAQ (reference sequence). V was cut by 4 bases and J by 5 bases, with 8 bases left in between. The CDR3 is made up of 12 amino acids. The CDR3 DNA reads TGTGCCAGCAGCTCCGCTCCCGAGACCCAGTACTTC. Amino acids: CASSSAPETQYF.

This clone was counted only a few times. The chain uses TRBV6-6 and TRBJ2-7, with 8 bases lining up with TRBD2. This CDR3 is 14 amino acids long. V shed 2 bases, J shed 5 bases, and the junction held 5 bases outside the gene matches. Germline CDR1 MNHNY, CDR2 SVGAGI (reference sequence). The CDR3 is CASSYLAGINEQYF. DNA for the CDR3: TGTGCCAGCAGTTACCTAGCGGGCATCAACGAGCAGTACTTC.

The chain couples TRBV20-1 to TRBJ1-1, with D hard to call. The length of the CDR3 is 11 residues. Germline V lookup: CDR1 DFQATT, CDR2 SNEGSKA (reference sequence). Deletions cut 3 bases from V and 8 bases from J, with 10 bases between. The CDR3 nucleotides are TGCAGTGCTAGCGGGAATGGGGAAGCTTTCTTT. Translating gives CSASGNGEAFF.

This chain connects TRBV14 to TRBJ2-1; 8 bases align to TRBD2. CDR3 length: 15 residues. Germline V lookup: CDR1 SGHDN, CDR2 FVKESK. With 4 bases clipped from V and 8 bases from J, the junction kept 10 bases outside the gene matches. The CDR3 here is CASSPIPGGPHEQFF. CDR3 sequence (DNA): TGTGCCAGCAGCCCAATTCCGGGAGGGCCCCATGAGCAGTTCTTC.

This clone was found many times. The V gene is TRBV6-5, the J gene TRBJ2-7; 7 bases align to TRBD1. Trimming took 5 bases from V and 5 from J; bases not matched to a gene: 9. Germline assignment: CDR1 MNHEY and CDR2 SVGAGI. This CDR3 is built from 14 residues. CDR3 region: CASSLTQGPHEQYF. The CDR3 bases are TGTGCCAGCAGTCTCACACAGGGGCCCCACGAGCAGTACTTC.

As regards this clone: A clone one base away is much larger, so this may be a read error. The chain links TRBV11-2 to TRBJ1-1; 7 nucleotides align to TRBD1. This CDR3 spans 13 amino acids. V shed 3 bases and J 3 bases; nucleotides not matched to a gene: 1. Germline-derived CDR1 and CDR2 are SGHAT and FQNNGV. In DNA form, the CDR3 reads TGTGCCAGCAGCTTTACAGGGGACACTGAAGCTTTCTTT. Encoded protein: CASSFTGDTEAFF.

The chain is built from TRBV9 and TRBJ2-3; D not certain. This CDR3 is 14 amino acids long. V lost 0 bases and J lost 4, with 9 bases in between. Germline CDR1 reads SGDLS; CDR2 reads YYNGEE. CDR3 sequence reads: CASSVGGNPDTQYF. CDR3 nucleotide sequence: TGTGCCAGCAGCGTAGGGGGTAACCCAGATACGCAGTATTTT.